The rows below give T cell receptor beta chains drawn from one sample of a study of PD-1 blockade in classical Hodgkin lymphoma. Clones were read by immunoSEQ multiplex PCR, and TCRdb kept only the in-frame ones, dropping some. The data show roughly 64,000 clones, more than 90% seen once. Sequenced here: peripheral blood mononuclear cells (PBMCs), sampled before the fourth cycle of nivolumab. All receptors come from a human donor with classical Hodgkin lymphoma. Each CDR3 is given with its conserved first and last residue. The D gene is left open where the match is weak. The listing skips clone size in some rows; elsewhere it reads once, few, many or a size class.

14 TRBJ2-2 TRBV9 NA NA TGTGCCAGTAATTCTAGGGACGTAACCGGGGAGCTGTTTTTT CASNSRDVTGELFF
14 TRBJ1-2 TRBV7-9 NA NA TGTGCCAGCAGCTTAGGGGCAGTCGACTATGGCTACACCTTC CASSLGAVDYGYTF
14 TRBJ1-5 TRBV2 NA few TGTGCCAGCATATCAGGGAAAGGCAATCAGCCCCAGCATTTT CASISGKGNQPQHF
14 TRBJ2-3 TRBV7-9 TRBD1 NA TGTGCCAGCGCAGGTGGGACAGGGGTAGATACGCAGTATTTT CASAGGTGVDTQYF
16 TRBJ2-7 TRBV6-4 NA NA TGTGCCAGCAGGGGGTCTCGTCGTCCGAGGGGCTACGAGCAGTACTTC CASRGSRRPRGYEQYF
15 TRBJ1-1 TRBV7-2 NA NA TGTGCCAGCAGCCGATACAACTGGGTGAGCACTGAAGCTTTCTTT CASSRYNWVSTEAFF
12 TRBJ2-4 TRBV28 TRBD1 NA TGTGCGCCGGGACAGGGTTACGACATTCAGTACTTC CAPGQGYDIQYF
16 TRBJ1-1 TRBV6-1 NA NA TGTGCCAGCAGTGAACCCATCCGTAGGGAAGACACTGAAGCTTTCTTT CASSEPIRREDTEAFF
16 TRBJ2-1 TRBV7-6 TRBD2 once TGTGCCAGCAGAGGACTAGCGGGAGCCTTTTACAATGAGCAGTTCTTC CASRGLAGAFYNEQFF
16 TRBJ2-4 TRBV6-1 NA NA TGTGCCAGCAGTGAAATCTCCGGGGGTCCCCAAAACATTCAGTACTTC CASSEISGGPQNIQYF
13 TRBJ2-2 TRBV7-9 NA NA TGTGCCAGCAGCTTACCCTCTGCCGGGGAGCTGTTTTTT CASSLPSAGELFF
14 TRBJ2-7 TRBV9 TRBD2 once TGTGCCAGCAGCGCAACCGGGACTAGCTACGAGCAGTACTTC CASSATGTSYEQYF
13 TRBJ1-5 TRBV15 NA NA TGTGCCACCAGCAGAGAGGGAGCTCAGCCCCAGCATTTT CATSREGAQPQHF
13 TRBJ1-1 TRBV10-3 NA NA TGTGCCATCAAGAGGTTGGCAAACACTGAAGCTTTCTTT CAIKRLANTEAFF
15 TRBJ2-1 TRBV19 TRBD1 once TGTGCCAGTAGTATATCAGGGGGCGCCTACAATGAGCAGTTCTTC CASSISGGAYNEQFF
13 TRBJ2-7 TRBV29-1 NA NA TGCAGCGTTCAGGGGGGGGCCTCCTACGAGCAGTACTTC CSVQGGASYEQYF
18 TRBJ2-5 TRBV6-1 TRBD2 NA TGTGCCAGCAGTGAAGACTTTAGGAGGACTAGCGGGAGAGAGACCCAGTACTTC CASSEDFRRTSGRETQYF
18 TRBJ1-1 TRBV28 TRBD1 NA TGTGCCAGCAGTCCGATTCCGGGACAGGGGCTTAGGAACACTGAAGCTTTCTTT CASSPIPGQGLRNTEAFF
14 TRBJ1-1 TRBV11-2 NA NA TGTGCCAGCAGCTCTTCTCAGGGGATCACTGAAGCTTTCTTT CASSSSQGITEAFF
18 TRBJ1-6 TRBV27 NA NA TGTGCCAGCACAAAGCTAAAACCGGCGGGCTCCTATAATTCACCCCTCCACTTT CASTKLKPAGSYNSPLHF
15 TRBJ2-7 TRBV5-1 NA NA TGCGCCAGCAGCTTGGGAAGGGAAATGGGCTACGAGCAGTACTTC CASSLGREMGYEQYF
12 TRBJ2-7 TRBV28 NA NA TGTGCCAGCAGCCCCCCCGCGGTCGAGCAGTACTTC CASSPPAVEQYF
12 TRBJ2-4 TRBV7-6 NA NA TGTGCCAGCAGCTTAGCGGGGGGGCCACAGTACTTC CASSLAGGPQYF
15 TRBJ2-1 TRBV13 NA NA TGTGCCAGCAGCCCCTCAATGGGCTCCTACAATGAGCAGTTCTTC CASSPSMGSYNEQFF
17 TRBJ2-3 TRBV5-4 NA NA TGTGCCAGCAGCTCGTCGTGGGCCCCAGGGATCACAGATACGCAGTATTTT CASSSSWAPGITDTQYF
15 TRBJ2-2 TRBV7-9 NA NA TGTGCCAGCAGCTTAGACAGGGTACCCACCGGGGAGCTGTTTTTT CASSLDRVPTGELFF
14 TRBJ1-5 TRBV4-2 NA NA TGTGCCAGCAGCCAAGTGGCTGGGGACGGTGCCCAGCATTTT CASSQVAGDGAQHF
17 TRBJ2-1 TRBV4-2 NA NA TGTGCCAGCAGCCAAGATTTTTGGGTGAGCTCCTACAATGAGCAGTTCTTC CASSQDFWVSSYNEQFF
15 TRBJ2-7 TRBV2 TRBD1 once TGTGCCAGCAGTAAAGCGACAGGGGTCTCCTACGAGCAGTACTTC CASSKATGVSYEQYF
15 TRBJ2-3 TRBV27 TRBD2 NA TGTGCCAGCAGCCTCGGGACTACTAGCACAGATACGCAGTATTTT CASSLGTTSTDTQYF
12 TRBJ2-3 TRBV30 NA once TGTGCCTGCCAGATAAGACCAGATACGCAGTATTTT CACQIRPDTQYF
13 TRBJ2-1 TRBV6-1 TRBD2 NA TGTGCCAGCATCAAGCGGGAGGGTAATGAGCAGTTCTTC CASIKREGNEQFF
15 TRBJ2-1 TRBV19 NA NA TGTGCCAGTAGTATTTCACCTACCTCCTACAATGAGCAGTTCTTC CASSISPTSYNEQFF
12 TRBJ2-3 TRBV11-2 NA NA TGTGCCAGCAGCTTAGTTGGGGATACGCAGTATTTT CASSLVGDTQYF
14 TRBJ2-7 TRBV11-3 NA NA TGTGCCAGCAGCTTTTCGGGGAACTCCTACGAGCAGTACTTC CASSFSGNSYEQYF
15 TRBJ2-1 TRBV9 NA NA TGTGCCAGCAGCGTAGAAGGGAACGATTACAATGAGCAGTTCTTC CASSVEGNDYNEQFF
16 TRBJ1-5 TRBV7-2 TRBD1 NA TGTGCCAGCAGCTTATCTGCAACAGGGGGTAATCAGCCCCAGCATTTT CASSLSATGGNQPQHF
13 TRBJ1-5 TRBV28 NA NA TGTGCCAGCAGTTTTATAGGCGGTCAGCCCCAGCATTTT CASSFIGGQPQHF
14 TRBJ2-7 TRBV2 TRBD2 NA TGTGCCAGCAGTGCCATAGCGGGCTACTACGAGCAGTACTTC CASSAIAGYYEQYF
16 TRBJ2-7 TRBV4-2 TRBD1 NA TGTGCCAGCAGCCAGGAAGGACAGGGGACCTCCTACGAGCAGTACTTC CASSQEGQGTSYEQYF